These 25 T cell receptor beta chains share one sample of origin, sequenced in a study of blood T cell repertoires in COVID-19. TCRdb keeps only in-frame clones here, not all; method: immunoSEQ multiplex PCR. Of approximately 190,000 clones in the sample, 70% to 85% were seen once. The material sequenced was peripheral blood. These receptors were obtained from a woman under 40 with acute or convalescent COVID-19.

This chain connects TRBV6-2 or TRBV6-3 to TRBJ1-5; D not certain. Germline CDR1 MNHEY, CDR2 SVGEGT. This CDR3 comprises 16 residues. The V and J ends lost 0 bases and 0 bases respectively, with 9 bases between them. The CDR3 loop is CASSYSGGDSNQPQHF. CDR3 DNA sequence: TGTGCCAGCAGTTACTCAGGCGGTGATAGCAATCAGCCCCAGCATTTT.

This clone was counted only a few times. The J gene is TRBJ1-3, the V gene TRBV6-5; D is uncertain. The germline V gene has CDR1 MNHEY and CDR2 SVGAGI. This CDR3 region has 15 residues. V was shortened by 6 bases and J by 0 bases, with 12 bases between the two germline ends. CDR3 DNA: TGTGCCAGCAGGCCCCCGGGGAGCTCTGGAAACACCATATATTTT. It specifies CASRPPGSSGNTIYF.

The gene calls are TRBV2 and TRBJ2-1; D may be TRBD2 (6 bases). CDR1 and CDR2 from the germline V gene are SNHLY and FYNNEI. The CDR3 extends over 15 amino acids. The V end lost 1 base, the J end lost 4 bases, and 11 bases lay between the germline ends. Here the CDR3 reads CASSEGRAGYNEQFF. CDR3 coding DNA: TGTGCCAGCAGTGAAGGGAGGGCGGGGTACAATGAGCAGTTCTTC.

Here the CDR3 reads CASSLRKRGEPSTDTQYF. CDR3 DNA: TGTGCCAGCAGTTTGAGGAAGCGGGGGGAACCTAGCACAGATACGCAGTATTTT. J is TRBJ2-3 and V is TRBV27; 9 positions agree with TRBD2. Germline trimming cut 3 bases from V and 0 bases from J; bases unmatched to any gene: 10. There are 18 residues in the CDR3. Per germline, CDR1 MNHEY and CDR2 SMNVEV (reference sequence).

This clone is a singleton in its sample. The V gene is TRBV19, the J gene TRBJ2-7, with D possibly matching TRBD1 (6 bases). Germline lookup yields CDR1 LNHDA and CDR2 SQIVND (reference sequence). The CDR3 is 16 residues long. Trimming pared 2 bases from V and 3 bases from J, leaving 17 bases between. In DNA, the CDR3 is TGTGCCAGTAGTATAACCGGGGACAAGGTACGCTACGAGCAGTACTTC. Its translation is CASSITGDKVRYEQYF.

This chain joins TRBV29-1 and TRBJ2-3; the match to TRBD1 covers 7 bases. CDR3 size: 12 residues. In germline, CDR1 is SQVTM, CDR2 ANQGSEA. J gave up 13 bases and V 1 base, and 8 bases lay outside the gene matches. CDR3 bases: TGCAGCGTTGAAGGGCGGCAGGGGGTTAAGTATTTT. It is translated as CSVEGRQGVKYF.

The J gene is TRBJ2-7, the V gene TRBV3-1 (or the pseudogene TRBV3-2); D gene unclear. V was cut by 11 bases and J by 4 bases, with 24 bases left in between. This CDR3 has 15 residues. CDR1 LGHDT and CDR2 YNNKEL come from the germline V gene (reference sequence). CDR3 coding DNA: TGTGCCGCTAAAAATGGTCGCCGCCTCTCTTACGAGCAGTACTTC. Translated, it gives CAAKNGRRLSYEQYF.

J is TRBJ1-5 and V is TRBV19; D might be TRBD1 (6 bases). V was pared by 6 bases and J by 11 bases, with 14 bases between. Germline V gives CDR1 LNHDA, CDR2 SQIVND (reference sequence). The CDR3 loop spans 12 amino acids. As DNA, the CDR3 is TGTGCCAGTAGCACAGGTCCAGGGGCCCAGCATTTT. Residues: CASSTGPGAQHF.

The V call is TRBV7-9, the J call TRBJ1-2, with 9 bases aligning to TRBD1. The V gene's germline CDR1 is SEHNR and CDR2 FQNEAQ (reference sequence). V shed 6 bases, J shed 3 bases, and the junction held 5 bases outside the gene matches. The CDR3 is made up of 14 amino acids. The CDR3 protein is CASSTGGGYYGYTF. DNA of the CDR3: TGTGCCAGCAGTACAGGGGGCGGCTACTATGGCTACACCTTC.

The chain employs TRBV6-5 and TRBJ2-7, with D possibly being TRBD2 (6 bases). V lost 7 bases to trimming and J lost 2 bases, with 18 bases between them. CDR1 is MNHEY, CDR2 SVGAGI, per germline. The CDR3 totals 15 residues. DNA of the CDR3: TGTGCCAGCACCCCCGAGGGGCGGGGTCCCTACGAGCAGTACTTC. Amino acids: CASTPEGRGPYEQYF.

The chain uses TRBV4-1 and TRBJ2-6; 9 nucleotides match TRBD1. This CDR3 has 20 amino acids. The V gene end was trimmed by 0 bases and the J gene end by 4 bases; junction bases not matched to a gene: 13. The germline V gene has CDR1 MGHRA and CDR2 YSYEKL. The CDR3 DNA reads TGCGCCAGCAGCCAAGAGGGGCCTACAGGGGGCGCGGTAGGGGCCAACGTCCTGACTTTC. It yields the protein CASSQEGPTGGAVGANVLTF.

This clone was found a few times. The chain couples TRBV3-1 (or the pseudogene TRBV3-2) to TRBJ2-7; 10 bases map to TRBD1. Per germline, CDR1 LGHDT and CDR2 YNNKEL (reference sequence). V lost 0 bases, J lost 5 bases, and 7 bases stayed unmatched. This CDR3 spans 16 amino acids. This CDR3 is CASSQEGGTGAHEQYF. CDR3 nucleotide sequence: TGTGCCAGCAGCCAAGAAGGAGGGACAGGGGCCCACGAGCAGTACTTC.

This clone has more than one count but fewer than ten. CDR3 nucleotide sequence: TGCGCCAGCAGCCAGGGTGCCGGGACAGCCTACGAGCAGTACTTC. It encodes CASSQGAGTAYEQYF. The chain uses TRBV4-3 and TRBJ2-7; TRBD1 agrees at 7 bases. The V segment lost 3 bases and the J segment 2 bases; nucleotides outside the gene matches: 7. The CDR3 has 15 residues. Germline V gene sequence: CDR1 LGHNA, CDR2 YSLEER.

This rearrangement joins TRBV6-5 to TRBJ1-1, with D unresolved. Germline-derived CDR1 and CDR2 are MNHEY and SVGAGI. V dropped 6 bases and J dropped 8 bases, with 13 bases sitting between them. The CDR3 is 12 residues long. The CDR3 loop reads CASSPVTGEAFF. DNA for the CDR3: TGTGCCAGCAGCCCGGTGACGGGGGAAGCTTTCTTT.

This clone was observed a single time. The chain combines TRBV13 with TRBJ2-3; D not resolved. Germline CDR1 is PRHDT and CDR2 is FYEKMQ (reference sequence). V gave up 5 bases and J gave up 2 bases, with 8 bases separating them. CDR3 length: 13 residues. CDR3 DNA sequence: TGTGCCAGCAGCCCAGGTTCCACAGATACGCAGTATTTT. Encoded protein: CASSPGSTDTQYF.

This sequence joins TRBV6-5 and TRBJ1-3; TRBD1 is a possible D gene (6 bases). This CDR3 comprises 14 residues. Per the germline V gene, CDR1 is MNHEY and CDR2 is SVGAGI. Trimming took off 6 bases at V and 2 bases at J, with 11 bases between the two ends. In DNA form, the CDR3 reads TGTGCCAGCAGCGAGGGGGGGACTGGAAACACCATATATTTT. Amino acid sequence: CASSEGGTGNTIYF.

Written as DNA, the CDR3 is TGTGCCAGTAGTGTATACACGAACACCGGGGAGCTGTTTTTT. Residues: CASSVYTNTGELFF. The chain is built from TRBV19 and TRBJ2-2; D remains unclear. CDR1 and CDR2 from the germline V gene are LNHDA and SQIVND (reference sequence). This CDR3 contains 14 residues. V lost 5 bases and J 0 bases, leaving 7 bases between the germline ends.

This chain joins TRBV4-1 and TRBJ1-1; 8 positions agree with TRBD1. The CDR3 spans 13 residues. Germline CDR1 is MGHRA and CDR2 is YSYEKL. V lost 8 bases, J lost 7 bases, and 9 bases stayed unmatched. The CDR3 loop is CASAPTGGGEAFF. CDR3 DNA sequence: TGCGCCAGCGCCCCTACAGGGGGTGGTGAAGCTTTCTTT.

This chain's CDR3 is CASSQDPFSGFVDTIYF. CDR3 in DNA: TGTGCCAGCAGCCAAGATCCATTTTCAGGGTTCGTGGACACCATATATTTT. This chain uses TRBV3-1 (or the pseudogene TRBV3-2) with TRBJ1-3, with D tentatively TRBD1 (5 bases). Trimming shortened V by 0 bases and J by 8 bases, and 20 bases separated the two germline ends. CDR1 is LGHDT, CDR2 YNNKEL, per germline (reference sequence). The CDR3 loop spans 17 amino acids.

The gene calls are TRBV9 and TRBJ1-6; 7 bases line up with TRBD1. J gave up 11 bases and V 3 bases, and 8 bases lay outside the gene matches. CDR3 length equals 14 residues. CDR1 is SGDLS, CDR2 YYNGEE, per germline. As DNA, the CDR3 is TGTGCCAGCAGCGCCGACAGGGTAACGACACCCCTCCACTTT. The encoded protein is CASSADRVTTPLHF.

The rearrangement joins TRBV9 to TRBJ2-5; D unresolved. Germline V CDR1 and CDR2: SGDLS, YYNGEE. Trimming cost V 0 bases and J 2 bases, with 14 bases left between them. This CDR3 comprises 16 residues. Here the CDR3 reads CASSVDSPRTQETQYF. CDR3 in DNA: TGTGCCAGCAGCGTAGACTCACCCCGAACTCAAGAGACCCAGTACTTC.

This chain joins TRBV6-5 and TRBJ1-1; D gene ambiguous. Trimming removed 6 bases from V and 6 bases from J, with 11 bases in between. The germline CDR1 and CDR2 sequences are MNHEY and SVGAGI. The CDR3 loop spans 12 amino acids. In DNA form, the CDR3 reads TGTGCCAGCAGGCTCGGAGGTCCTGAAGCTTTCTTT. It yields the protein CASRLGGPEAFF.

The J gene is TRBJ1-2, the V gene TRBV5-6; D is ambiguous. Germline CDR1 SGHDT, CDR2 YYEEEE. This CDR3 is built from 11 residues. Trimming took 2 bases from V and 8 from J, leaving 7 bases between them. CDR3: CASSFVSGYTF. The DNA for the CDR3 is TGTGCCAGCAGCTTTGTGAGCGGCTACACCTTC.

The V gene is TRBV6-5, the J gene TRBJ2-1; 8 positions match TRBD2. With 6 bases clipped from V and 1 base from J, the junction kept 2 bases outside the gene matches. The CDR3 sequence is 14 residues long. Germline V CDR1 and CDR2: MNHEY, SVGAGI. The DNA for the CDR3 is TGTGCCAGCAGCGGGGGGGGATCCTACAATGAGCAGTTCTTC. This translates into CASSGGGSYNEQFF.

The chain couples TRBV24-1 to TRBJ2-1, with 16 bases matching TRBD2. CDR1 and CDR2 from the germline V gene are KGHDR and SFDVKD. Trimming at V came to 3 bases and at J to 6 bases, leaving 7 bases not matched to a gene. The CDR3 consists of 18 residues. The CDR3 here is CATSDRGLAGGPFNEQFF. CDR3 bases: TGTGCCACCAGTGATAGGGGACTAGCGGGAGGGCCGTTCAATGAGCAGTTCTTC.